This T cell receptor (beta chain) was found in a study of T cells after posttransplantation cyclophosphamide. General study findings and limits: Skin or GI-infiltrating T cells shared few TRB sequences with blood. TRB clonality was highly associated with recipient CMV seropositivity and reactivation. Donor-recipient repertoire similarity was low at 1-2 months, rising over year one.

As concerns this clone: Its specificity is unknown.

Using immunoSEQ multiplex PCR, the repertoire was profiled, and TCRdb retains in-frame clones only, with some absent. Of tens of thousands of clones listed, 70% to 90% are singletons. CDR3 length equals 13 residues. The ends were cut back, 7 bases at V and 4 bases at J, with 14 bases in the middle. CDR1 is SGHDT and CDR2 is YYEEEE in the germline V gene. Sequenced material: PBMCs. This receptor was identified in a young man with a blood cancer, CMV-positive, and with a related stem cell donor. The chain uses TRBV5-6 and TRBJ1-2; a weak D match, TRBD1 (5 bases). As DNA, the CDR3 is TGTGCCAGCGGGATCACAGGTTCCTATGGCTACACCTTC. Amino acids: CASGITGSYGYTF.